These T cell receptor beta chains were read from a single sample in a study of tumor and adjacent non-tumor tissue in lung cancer. TCRdb redid the calling of the multiplex PCR reads with MiXCR, one entry per CDR3 protein. The sample holds about 67,000 distinct CDR3 sequences, around 76% seen once. Material for sequencing was distant non-tumor lung tissue. All receptors come from a man between 60 and 70 years old with non-small cell lung cancer. CDR3s include the opening cysteine and the closing phenylalanine or tryptophan. The D gene is left open where the match is weak. Expanded clones get a size class; other rows say once, few or many, or leave the size out.

d_gene | len | abundance | j_gene | v_gene | CDR3nt | CDR3aa
. | 11 | . | TRBJ2-7 | TRBV11-2 | TGTGCCAGCAGCTGGGGAGGCGAGCAGTACTTC | CASSWGGEQYF
. | 17 | few | TRBJ2-3 | TRBV5-1 | TGCGCCAGCAGCTTGGGGTCTGGGCGCATTGGCACAGATACGCAGTATTTT | CASSLGSGRIGTDTQYF
TRBD1 | 14 | once | TRBJ1-1 | TRBV6-6 | TGTGCCAGCACCGCCCGGACAGGGGGGACTGAAGTTTTCTTT | CASTARTGGTEVFF
. | 15 | once | TRBJ1-2 | TRBV10-3 | TGTGTCATCAGTGAGTCTGGGCGGAGGAGTCATGGCTACACCTTC | CVISESGRRSHGYTF
. | 13 | . | TRBJ1-1 | TRBV6-5 | TGTGTCAGCAGTTTTGGTTCCTTCACTGAAGCTTTCTTT | CVSSFGSFTEAFF
. | 13 | few | TRBJ1-1 | TRBV20-1 | TGCAGTGCTTTCCTTCAACTAAGGACTGAAGCTTTCTTT | CSAFLQLRTEAFF
TRBD1 | 15 | . | TRBJ2-5 | TRBV29-1 | TGTAGCGCCATCGGACAGGGGTGCGTAGGAGAGACCGAGTACTTC | CSAIGQGCVGETEYF
TRBD2 | 17 | many | TRBJ2-3 | TRBV30 | TGTGCCTGGAGTGGGGGTCTAGCGGGAGGGCCGGGAGATACGCAGTATTTT | CAWSGGLAGGPGDTQYF
. | 14 | many | TRBJ1-6 | TRBV5-4 | TGTGCCAGCGGCATACAGGGCCGGAATTCACCCCTCCACTTT | CASGIQGRNSPLHF
. | 15 | many | TRBJ1-1 | TRBV5-4 | TGTGCCAGTTGGGAGCAGGGCAGGGTGAACACTGAAGCTTTCTTT | CASWEQGRVNTEAFF
TRBD2 | 20 | . | TRBJ2-6 | TRBV10-3 | TGTGCCATCAGTGTACATGGGACTAGCGGGAGGGACTCTGGGGTCAACGTTCTGACTTTC | CAISVHGTSGRDSGVNVLTF
. | 13 | many | TRBJ2-2 | TRBV6-4 | TGTGCCAGCAGTGACTCTTCTTTTAGGGAGCTGTTTTTT | CASSDSSFRELFF
TRBD2 | 20 | . | TRBJ2-3 | TRBV12-3/TRBV12-4 | TGTGGCAGCAGCTGCTGGACTAGCGGGGTCTGGAATACAAGCACAGATACGCAGTATTTT | CGSSCWTSGVWNTSTDTQYF
. | 12 | many | TRBJ1-5 | TRBV29-1 | TGCAGCGTTGGCCAGGGCCAACAGCCCCAGCATTTT | CSVGQGQQPQHF
. | 11 | . | TRBJ1-1 | TRBV4-1 | TGCGCCATCAGCCAAGGTGCTGAAGCTTTCTTT | CAISQGAEAFF
TRBD2 | 17 | . | TRBJ2-7 | TRBV14 | TGTGCCAGCAGCCAAGATTCTATGACTAGCGGGAGTTACGAGCAGTATTTC | CASSQDSMTSGSYEQYF
. | 13 | . | TRBJ2-7 | TRBV14 | TGTGCCATCAGCCAAGTTAAATCGACATTACAAAGCTTC | CAISQVKSTLQSF
TRBD2 | 14 | . | TRBJ2-1 | TRBV6-2/TRBV6-3 | TGTGCCAGCTCACTAGCGGGAGAGGACAATGAGCAGTTCTTC | CASSLAGEDNEQFF
TRBD2 | 14 | many | TRBJ2-1 | TRBV20-1 | TGCAGTGCTAGACTAGCGGGAGATGGCAATGAGCAGTTCTTC | CSARLAGDGNEQFF
. | 14 | . | TRBJ2-2 | TRBV9 | TGTGTCAGCAGCCTGACAGGAGCCACCGGGGAGCTGTTTTTT | CVSSLTGATGELFF
TRBD2 | 15 | once | TRBJ2-1 | TRBV12-3/TRBV12-4 | TGTGCAAGTAGTTTCCCCCAGCGGGACCACAATGAGCAGCTCTTC | CASSFPQRDHNEQLF
. | 13 | . | TRBJ2-7 | TRBV7-8 | TGCGCCATCAGCTCACCAGGGGACGACGAGCAGTACTTC | CAISSPGDDEQYF
TRBD1 | 15 | few | TRBJ2-7 | TRBV6-6 | TGTGCCAGCAGTTACGAAACCAGGGGGCCCTACGAGCAGTACTTC | CASSYETRGPYEQYF
TRBD2 | 16 | . | TRBJ2-2 | TRBV7-9 | TGTGCCAGCAGCCCGGGACTAGCGGGAGGAACCAGGGAGCTGTTTTTT | CASSPGLAGGTRELFF
. | 12 | . | TRBJ2-1 | TRBV5-1 | TGCGCCAGCAGCTCTGACCACATTGAGCAGTTCTTC | CASSSDHIEQFF
TRBD2 | 18 | . | TRBJ2-2 | TRBV4-1 | TGCACCAGCAGCCCGCGAACCCGACTAGCGGGAGAAACAGGGGAGCTGTTTTTT | CTSSPRTRLAGETGELFF
. | 16 | . | TRBJ1-4 | TRBV7-8 | TGTGCCAGCAGCCGGATGGGGAGCTCAATTAATGAAAAACTGTTTTTT | CASSRMGSSINEKLFF
. | 14 | few | TRBJ1-2 | TRBV30 | TGTGCCTGGATTTCCGGCAGACAGATCTATGGCTACACCTTC | CAWISGRQIYGYTF
TRBD1 | 13 | . | TRBJ1-2 | TRBV9 | TGTGCCAACAGCGGATCAGGGGGGCCAGGCTACACCTTC | CANSGSGGPGYTF
. | 13 | . | TRBJ2-1 | TRBV6-5 | TGTGCCAGCGTAGTTAATGGGGCTAATGAGCAGTTCTTC | CASVVNGANEQFF
TRBD2 | 14 | . | TRBJ2-1 | TRBV29-1 | TGCAGCGTTGAACACGCGACTAGCAACGATGAGCAGTTCTTC | CSVEHATSNDEQFF
. | 13 | . | TRBJ2-2 | TRBV29-1 | TGCAGCGTGCCCTGCAGTCTGACCGGGGAGCCGTTTTTT | CSVPCSLTGEPFF
. | 15 | . | TRBJ1-2 | TRBV6-1 | TGTGCCAGTGAGGTCAGGGTTGAAGCTAACTATGGCTACACTTTC | CASEVRVEANYGYTF
. | 12 | . | TRBJ2-3 | TRBV7-9 | TGTGCCAGCAGTTTTACAGGGAATACGCAGTATTTT | CASSFTGNTQYF
. | 19 | . | TRBJ1-2 | TRBV4-1 | TGCCCCAGCAACCAGGACGTCAGCAATATTGTTTCAGCTAACTATGGCTACACCTTC | CPSNQDVSNIVSANYGYTF
TRBD2 | 15 | . | TRBJ2-3 | TRBV11-2 | TGTGCCAGCAGCCCTAGCGGGAGTGTGGGAGATACGCAGTATTTT | CASSPSGSVGDTQYF
. | 12 | . | TRBJ1-4 | TRBV29-1 | TGCATCCTTGAAACCGAGGGCGGCGAACTGTTTTTT | CILETEGGELFF
. | 15 | . | TRBJ2-3 | TRBV6-2/TRBV6-3 | TGTGTCACCAAGAGTAGGGCGTCCGAGGCAGATACGCAGTATTTT | CVTKSRASEADTQYF
. | 18 | few | TRBJ2-7 | TRBV20-1 | TGCAGTGCTCCTCAGAGCCGACTTGAACCGACGGCTCTGCACGAGCAGTACTTC | CSAPQSRLEPTALHEQYF
TRBD1 | 14 | . | TRBJ2-7 | TRBV4-2 | TGTGCCAGCAGCCCGACAGGGGGTTGGGACGAGAAGCACTTC | CASSPTGGWDEKHF
. | 16 | few | TRBJ2-6 | TRBV4-2 | TGTGCCAGGAGCCAAGAAGCCCTCTCCGGGGCCAACGTCCTGACTTTC | CARSQEALSGANVLTF
TRBD2 | 15 | . | TRBJ2-1 | TRBV30 | TGTACCTGGAGCCCCTCGATGGCTAGCGGTGCGGGGCTGTTCTTC | CTWSPSMASGAGLFF
TRBD2 | 16 | . | TRBJ2-1 | TRBV6-1 | TGTGCCAGCAGTGATGGAGCGGGAGGGCCGGGAAATGAGCAATTCTTC | CASSDGAGGPGNEQFF
TRBD1 | 17 | . | TRBJ1-3 | TRBV11-2 | TGTGCCAGCAGCTTAGGCCCAGGCAGGGGGGCAGGAAGCACCATATATTTT | CASSLGPGRGAGSTIYF
. | 14 | . | TRBJ2-3 | TRBV5-4 | TGTGCTAGCATCGATGACAAAAGAACAGATACGCAGTATTTT | CASIDDKRTDTQYF
. | 14 | . | TRBJ2-3 | TRBV6-5 | TGTGTCAGCAGTTATGGGACGGGCGCAGATACGCAGTATTTT | CVSSYGTGADTQYF
. | 14 | . | TRBJ2-3 | TRBV29-1 | TGCAGCATGAGTAGGGGGAGTAATACAGATACGCAGTATTTC | CSMSRGSNTDTQYF
. | 12 | . | TRBJ2-2 | TRBV6-5 | TGTGCCACTGGCGGAAACGCCGGAGAGCTGTTTTTT | CATGGNAGELFF
TRBD1 | 17 | . | TRBJ2-2 | TRBV6-5 | TGTGCCAGCAGTCCCCTAGTCCAGGGGGTAATCACCGGGGAGCTGATTTTT | CASSPLVQGVITGELIF
TRBD1 | 14 | . | TRBJ2-7 | TRBV4-2 | TGTGCCAGCAGCCCGACAGGGGGTAGGGGCGAGAAGAACTTC | CASSPTGGRGEKNF
TRBD2 | 19 | . | TRBJ2-7 | TRBV12-5 | TGTGTTAGTGCTCTGGAGTCTAGCGGCTTTACCACCCACCAGGACGAGCAGTACTTC | CVSALESSGFTTHQDEQYF
TRBD1 | 14 | . | TRBJ2-7 | TRBV12-3/TRBV12-4 | TGTGCCATCAGTCAAGGACAGGGCCGCCTAGAGCAGTACTTC | CAISQGQGRLEQYF
TRBD1 | 14 | many | TRBJ2-1 | TRBV6-6 | TGTGCCAGCAGAGGACAGGGAGCCTACAATGAGCAGTTCTTC | CASRGQGAYNEQFF